This T cell receptor beta chain stems from a study of T cell responses to AZD1222 COVID-19 vaccine. This clone was recorded a few times. TCRdb's table, derived via immunoSEQ multiplex PCR, lists solely in-frame clones and lacks some. The data show around 130,000 clones, 80% to 90% seen once. Germline CDR1 reads MGHDK; CDR2 reads SYGVNS. V was shortened by 3 bases and J by 8 bases, with 14 bases between the two germline ends. This CDR3 comprises 13 residues. The origin of this receptor is an adult who received the AZD1222 COVID-19 vaccine. Sample: peripheral blood, taken 28 days after the second AZD1222 dose. V and J are TRBV25-1 and TRBJ2-7; the D is unclear. The DNA of the CDR3 is TGTGCCAGCAGTGATCCCACCCTTACGAAGCAGTACTTC. Protein sequence: CASSDPTLTKQYF.